The T cell receptor beta chain described here comes from a study of blood T cell repertoires in COVID-19. Whole-study context: Samples representing acute and convalescent COVID-19 were sourced from the United States, Italy and Spain. In each case, the material was cDNA or gDNA derived from T cells, B-cell-depleted T cells, or PBMCs.

This clone was counted once. In the original processing: Estimated nucleated cell counts came from reference gene primer amplification. TCRdb's table, derived via immunoSEQ multiplex PCR, lists solely in-frame clones and lacks some. V and J calls and clone size are as listed in that table; D and trimming were resolved from the DNA. The table lists about 99,000 clones, approximately 88% of them singletons. Germline values: CDR1 KGHSH, CDR2 LQKENI. The V end lost 0 bases, the J end lost 8 bases, and 13 bases lay between the germline ends. The CDR3 is 15 amino acids. This sequence originates from a human donor in a cohort sampled during active COVID-19. The gene calls are TRBV18 and TRBJ1-4, with D perhaps matching TRBD1 (5 bases). What was sequenced was peripheral blood. CDR3 DNA sequence: TGTGCCAGCTCACCACCGAGGCAGGGTGGCGAAAAACTGTTTTTT. Residues: CASSPPRQGGEKLFF.